These T cell receptor beta chains were read from a single sample in a study of OX40 agonist ivuxolimab in advanced cancers. Sequenced by immunoSEQ multiplex PCR; TCRdb stores in-frame clones only, minus some. This table has around 35,000 clones, about 86% appearing once. The sample in question was CD4+ or CD8+ T cells sorted from blood, obtained in a trial of the OX40 agonist ivuxolimab. The receptors derive from an adult with an advanced solid tumor such as melanoma, head and neck, liver or kidney cancer. CDR3s include the opening cysteine and the closing phenylalanine or tryptophan. A D gene is named only where the DNA matches it firmly. Expanded clones are given a class, and other clones once, few, many or no size at all.

d_call cdr3_length j_call clone_size v_call cdr3_aa cdr3_nt
NA 11 TRBJ2-7 NA TRBV6-1 CASTDLYEQYF TGTGCCAGCACTGACCTGTACGAGCAGTACTTC
TRBD1 15 TRBJ1-1 NA TRBV6-4 CASSQGGKGDTEAFF TGTGCCAGCAGCCAGGGGGGGAAGGGGGACACTGAAGCTTTCTTT
NA 11 TRBJ2-7 once TRBV7-9 CASRGAYEQYF TGTGCCAGCCGGGGCGCTTACGAGCAGTACTTC
NA 14 TRBJ1-1 NA TRBV6-1 CASSEDRRNTEAFF TGTGCCAGCAGTGAAGACAGGAGAAACACTGAAGCTTTCTTT
TRBD1 14 TRBJ2-7 NA TRBV10-3 CAIRDGTGNYEQYF TGTGCCATCAGAGACGGGACAGGGAACTACGAGCAGTACTTC
TRBD1 15 TRBJ2-7 NA TRBV6-5 CASSSAGTGSYEQYF TGTGCCAGCAGTTCCGCCGGGACAGGGTCCTACGAGCAGTACTTC
TRBD2 19 TRBJ2-2 NA TRBV30 CAWSVGLAGALANTGELFF TGTGCCTGGAGTGTAGGACTAGCGGGGGCCCTCGCGAACACCGGGGAGCTGTTTTTT
NA 19 TRBJ2-6 NA TRBV6-1 CASSEYSTGGIPGANVLTF TGTGCCAGCAGTGAGTATAGTACAGGTGGGATTCCTGGGGCCAACGTCCTGACTTTC
NA 16 TRBJ1-2 NA TRBV6-5 CASSYSSGGRGYGYTF TGTGCCAGCAGTTACTCGAGTGGGGGCAGGGGCTATGGCTACACCTTC
NA 13 TRBJ1-1 few TRBV9 CASSVEGNTEAFF TGTGCCAGCAGCGTAGAAGGAAACACTGAAGCTTTCTTT
TRBD1 13 TRBJ1-1 once TRBV9 CASSGETGTEAFF TGTGCCAGCAGCGGAGAGACAGGGACTGAAGCTTTCTTT
NA 11 TRBJ2-5 NA TRBV7-9 CAVQGSETQYF TGTGCCGTACAGGGTTCGGAGACCCAGTACTTC
NA 13 TRBJ1-1 NA TRBV6-5 CATRGYGNTEAFF TGTGCCACAAGGGGGTACGGGAACACTGAAGCTTTCTTT
NA 17 TRBJ2-3 NA TRBV11-2 CASSFTGQGGYTDTQYF TGTGCCAGCAGCTTCACCGGGCAGGGTGGGTACACAGATACGCAGTATTTT
NA 15 TRBJ1-2 NA TRBV5-8 CASSQEGHSRFGYTF TGCGCCAGCAGCCAAGAGGGCCACTCTAGATTTGGCTACACCTTC
NA 14 TRBJ1-2 NA TRBV6-1 CASSEDVRKDGYTF TGTGCCAGCAGTGAGGACGTTCGAAAGGATGGCTACACCTTC
NA 13 TRBJ2-7 NA TRBV21-1 CASTSGGNYEQYF TGTGCCAGCACCTCGGGGGGGAACTACGAGCAGTACTTC
NA 16 TRBJ1-5 NA TRBV4-2 CASSQVSGGDNQPQHF TGTGCCAGCAGCCAAGTTTCTGGGGGTGACAATCAGCCCCAGCATTTT
TRBD2 18 TRBJ2-1 NA TRBV9 CASSVDWGLAGADNEQFF TGTGCCAGCAGCGTAGATTGGGGACTAGCGGGGGCCGACAATGAGCAGTTCTTC
NA 13 TRBJ1-1 NA TRBV19 CASSTLMNTEAFF TGTGCCAGTAGTACATTAATGAACACTGAAGCTTTCTTT
NA 15 TRBJ1-1 NA TRBV5-5 CASSLVTGPNTEAFF TGTGCCAGCAGCTTGGTGACAGGTCCCAACACTGAAGCTTTCTTT
TRBD2 16 TRBJ2-5 NA TRBV2 CASQKGGGGAQETQYF TGTGCCAGCCAAAAGGGCGGGGGAGGCGCCCAAGAGACCCAGTACTTC
NA 16 TRBJ1-1 NA TRBV9 CASSAQPTVMNTEAFF TGTGCCAGCAGCGCCCAACCGACGGTGATGAACACTGAAGCTTTCTTT